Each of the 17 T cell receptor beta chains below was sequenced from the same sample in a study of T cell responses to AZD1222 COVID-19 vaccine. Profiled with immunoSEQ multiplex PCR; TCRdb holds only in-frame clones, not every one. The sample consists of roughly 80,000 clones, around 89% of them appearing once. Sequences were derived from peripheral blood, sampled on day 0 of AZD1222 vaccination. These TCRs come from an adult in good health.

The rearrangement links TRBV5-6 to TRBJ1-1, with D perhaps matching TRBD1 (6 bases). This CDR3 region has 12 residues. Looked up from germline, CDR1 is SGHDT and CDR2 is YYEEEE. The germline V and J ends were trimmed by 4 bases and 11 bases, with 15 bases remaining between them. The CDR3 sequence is CASSLDRREAFF. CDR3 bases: TGTGCCAGCAGCCTCGACAGGCGGGAGGCTTTCTTT.

The chain's CDR3 is CASSLVLAGADTQYF. CDR3 nucleotides: TGTGCCAGCAGCTTAGTCCTAGCGGGCGCAGATACGCAGTATTTT. The rearrangement joins TRBV7-9 to TRBJ2-3, with 8 bases fitting TRBD2. The CDR3 runs 15 residues. CDR1 and CDR2 (germline): SEHNR, FQNEAQ (reference sequence). The V and J ends lost 1 base and 4 bases, in that order; junction bases with no gene match: 4.

The CDR3 DNA reads as TGTGCCAGTGCCCAGGGGAACACTGAAGCTTTCTTT. As protein: CASAQGNTEAFF. J is TRBJ1-1 and V is TRBV19, with D perhaps TRBD1 (5 bases). In germline, CDR1 is LNHDA, CDR2 SQIVND (reference sequence). The length of the CDR3 is 12 residues. The germline V and J ends were trimmed by 8 bases and 1 base, with 8 bases remaining between them.

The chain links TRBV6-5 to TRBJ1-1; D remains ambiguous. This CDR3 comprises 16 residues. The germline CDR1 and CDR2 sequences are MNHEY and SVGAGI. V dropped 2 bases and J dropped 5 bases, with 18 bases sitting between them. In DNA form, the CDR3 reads TGTGCCAGCAGTTACGGATATGATGGGGTCTGGACTGAAGCTTTCTTT. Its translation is CASSYGYDGVWTEAFF.

CDR3 loop: CASSLNSGALETQYF. CDR3 nucleotide sequence: TGTGCCAGCAGCTTAAATTCGGGGGCGTTGGAGACCCAGTACTTC. The chain has TRBV7-9 and TRBJ2-5; D is perhaps TRBD1 or TRBD2 (6 bases each). This CDR3 has 15 amino acids. The germline V and J ends were trimmed by 2 bases and 5 bases, with 15 bases remaining between them. The germline CDR1 and CDR2 sequences are SEHNR and FQNEAQ (reference sequence).

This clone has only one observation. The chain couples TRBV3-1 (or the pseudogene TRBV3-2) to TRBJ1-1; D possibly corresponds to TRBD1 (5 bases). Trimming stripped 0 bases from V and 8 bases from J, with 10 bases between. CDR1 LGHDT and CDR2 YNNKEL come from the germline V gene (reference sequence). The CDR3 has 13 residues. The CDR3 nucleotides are TGTGCCAGCAGCCAAGAGACGGGGACCGAAGCTTTCTTT. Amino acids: CASSQETGTEAFF.

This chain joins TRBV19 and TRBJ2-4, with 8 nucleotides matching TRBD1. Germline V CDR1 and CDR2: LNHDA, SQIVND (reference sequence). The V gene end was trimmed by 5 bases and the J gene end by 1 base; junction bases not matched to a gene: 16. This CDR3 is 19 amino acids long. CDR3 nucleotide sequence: TGTGCCAGTAGTCCGTCCGGGACAGGTCTCTTGGGGGCCAAAAACATTCAGTACTTC. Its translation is CASSPSGTGLLGAKNIQYF.

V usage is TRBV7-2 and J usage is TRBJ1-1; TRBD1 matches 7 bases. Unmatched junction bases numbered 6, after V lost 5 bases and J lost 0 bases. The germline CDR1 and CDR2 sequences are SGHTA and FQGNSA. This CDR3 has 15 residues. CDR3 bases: TGTGCCAGCAGCCCCCGAGGGACAGTGAACACTGAAGCTTTCTTT. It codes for CASSPRGTVNTEAFF.

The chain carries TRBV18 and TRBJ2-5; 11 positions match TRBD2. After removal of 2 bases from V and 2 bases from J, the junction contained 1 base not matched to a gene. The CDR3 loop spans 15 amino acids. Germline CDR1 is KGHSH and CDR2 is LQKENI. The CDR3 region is CASSPIAGGQETQYF. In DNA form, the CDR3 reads TGTGCCAGCTCACCAATAGCGGGGGGGCAAGAGACCCAGTACTTC.

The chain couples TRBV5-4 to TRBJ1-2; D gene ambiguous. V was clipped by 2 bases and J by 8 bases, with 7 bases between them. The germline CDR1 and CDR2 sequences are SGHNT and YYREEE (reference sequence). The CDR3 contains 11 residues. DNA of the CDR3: TGTGCCAGCAGCTTTGCTCAAGGCTACACCTTC. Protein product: CASSFAQGYTF.

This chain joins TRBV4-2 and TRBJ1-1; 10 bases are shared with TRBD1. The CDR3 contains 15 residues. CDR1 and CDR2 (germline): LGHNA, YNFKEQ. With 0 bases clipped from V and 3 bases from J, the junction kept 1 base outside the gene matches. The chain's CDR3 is CASSQDGQGDTEAFF. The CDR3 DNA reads TGTGCCAGCAGCCAAGACGGACAGGGGGACACTGAAGCTTTCTTT.

DNA of the CDR3: TGCGCCAGCAGCTTGGGGCAGGGGGCACTCACAGATACGCAGTATTTT. This encodes CASSLGQGALTDTQYF. The J gene is TRBJ2-3, the V gene TRBV5-1, with 8 bases identical to TRBD1. Trimming took 0 bases from V and 2 from J; bases not matched to a gene: 5. The CDR3 is made up of 16 amino acids. Germline assignment: CDR1 SGHRS and CDR2 YFSETQ. Combining the CDR3 with reference TRBV5-1 and TRBJ2-3 gives the whole variable domain KAGVTQTPRYLIKTRGQQVTLSCSPISGHRSVSWYQQTPGQGLQFLFEYFSETQRNKGNFPGRFSGRQFSNSRSEMNVSTLELGDSALYLCASSLGQGALTDTQYFGPGTRLTVL.

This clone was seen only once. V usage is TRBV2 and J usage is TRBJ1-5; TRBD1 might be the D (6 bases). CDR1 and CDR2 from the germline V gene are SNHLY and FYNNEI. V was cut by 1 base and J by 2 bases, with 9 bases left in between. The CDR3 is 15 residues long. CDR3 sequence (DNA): TGTGCCAGCAGTGAAGACAGGGACGGCAATCAGCCCCAGCATTTT. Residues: CASSEDRDGNQPQHF.

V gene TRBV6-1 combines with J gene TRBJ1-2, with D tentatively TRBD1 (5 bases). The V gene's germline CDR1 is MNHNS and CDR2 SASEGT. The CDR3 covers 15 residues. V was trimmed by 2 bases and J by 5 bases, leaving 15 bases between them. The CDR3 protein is CASSERGRVNYGYTF. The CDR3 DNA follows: TGTGCCAGCAGTGAAAGGGGCAGGGTGAATTATGGCTACACCTTC.

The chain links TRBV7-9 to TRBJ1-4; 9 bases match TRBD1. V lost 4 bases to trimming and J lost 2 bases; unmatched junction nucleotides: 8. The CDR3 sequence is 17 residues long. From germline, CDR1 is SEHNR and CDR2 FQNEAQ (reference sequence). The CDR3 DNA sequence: TGTGCCAGCAGCTCGGACAGGGGAGGTTGGACTAATGAAAAACTGTTTTTT. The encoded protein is CASSSDRGGWTNEKLFF. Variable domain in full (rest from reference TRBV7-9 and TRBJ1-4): DTGVSQNPRHKITKRGQNVTFRCDPISEHNRLYWYRQTLGQGPEFLTYFQNEAQLEKSRLLSDRFSAERPKGSFSTLEIQRTEQGDSAMYLCASSSDRGGWTNEKLFFGSGTQLSVL.

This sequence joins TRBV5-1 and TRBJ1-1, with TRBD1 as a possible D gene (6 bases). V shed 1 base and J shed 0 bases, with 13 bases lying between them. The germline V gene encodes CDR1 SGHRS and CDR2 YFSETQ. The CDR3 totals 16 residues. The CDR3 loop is CASSLIPGQVNTEAFF. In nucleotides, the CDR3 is TGCGCCAGCAGCTTGATTCCGGGACAAGTGAACACTGAAGCTTTCTTT.

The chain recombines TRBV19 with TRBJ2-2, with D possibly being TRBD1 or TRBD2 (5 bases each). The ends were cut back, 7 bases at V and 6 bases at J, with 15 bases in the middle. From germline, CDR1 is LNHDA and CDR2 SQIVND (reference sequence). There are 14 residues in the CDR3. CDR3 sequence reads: CASNTGRRAGELFF. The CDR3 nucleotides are TGTGCCAGTAACACGGGGCGTAGGGCCGGGGAGCTGTTTTTT.